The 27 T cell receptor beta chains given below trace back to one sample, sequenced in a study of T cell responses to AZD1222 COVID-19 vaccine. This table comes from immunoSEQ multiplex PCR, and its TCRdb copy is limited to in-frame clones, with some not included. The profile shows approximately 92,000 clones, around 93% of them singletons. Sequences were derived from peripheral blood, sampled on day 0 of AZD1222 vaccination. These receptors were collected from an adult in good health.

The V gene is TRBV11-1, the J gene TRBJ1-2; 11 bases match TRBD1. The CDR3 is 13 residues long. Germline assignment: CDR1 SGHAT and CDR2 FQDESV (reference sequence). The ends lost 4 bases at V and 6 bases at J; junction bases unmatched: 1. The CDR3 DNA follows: TGTGCCAGCAGCTGGGACAGGGGGAATGGCTACACCTTC. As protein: CASSWDRGNGYTF. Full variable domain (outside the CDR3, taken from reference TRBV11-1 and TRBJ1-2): EAEVAQSPRYKITEKSQAVAFWCDPISGHATLYWYRQILGQGPELLVQFQDESVVDDSQLPKDRFSAERLKGVDSTLKIQPAELGDSAMYLCASSWDRGNGYTFGSGTRLTVV.

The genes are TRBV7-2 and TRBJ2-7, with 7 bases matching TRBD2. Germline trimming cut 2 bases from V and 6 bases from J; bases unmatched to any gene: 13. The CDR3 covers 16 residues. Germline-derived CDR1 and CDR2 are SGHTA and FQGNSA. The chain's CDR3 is CASSLFRGRAAGEQYF. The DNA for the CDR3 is TGTGCCAGCAGCTTATTTCGAGGGAGGGCCGCTGGCGAGCAGTACTTC. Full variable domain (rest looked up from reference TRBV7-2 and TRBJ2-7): GAGVSQSPSNKVTEKGKDVELRCDPISGHTALYWYRQSLGQGLEFLIYFQGNSAPDKSGLPSDRFSAERTGGSVSTLTIQRTQQEDSAVYLCASSLFRGRAAGEQYFGPGTRLTVT.

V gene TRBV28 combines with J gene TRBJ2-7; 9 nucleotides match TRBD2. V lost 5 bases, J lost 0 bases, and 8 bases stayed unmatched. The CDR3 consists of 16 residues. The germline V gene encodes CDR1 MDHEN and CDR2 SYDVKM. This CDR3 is CASSKLTSGSSYEQYF. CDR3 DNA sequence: TGTGCCAGCAGTAAATTGACTAGCGGAAGCTCCTACGAGCAGTACTTC.

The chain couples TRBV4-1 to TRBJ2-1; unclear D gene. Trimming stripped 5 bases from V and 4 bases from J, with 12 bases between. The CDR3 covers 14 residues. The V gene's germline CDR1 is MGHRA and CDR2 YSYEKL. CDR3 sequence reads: CASSAPLGYNEQFF. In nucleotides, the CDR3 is TGCGCCAGCAGCGCCCCCTTGGGGTACAATGAGCAGTTCTTC.

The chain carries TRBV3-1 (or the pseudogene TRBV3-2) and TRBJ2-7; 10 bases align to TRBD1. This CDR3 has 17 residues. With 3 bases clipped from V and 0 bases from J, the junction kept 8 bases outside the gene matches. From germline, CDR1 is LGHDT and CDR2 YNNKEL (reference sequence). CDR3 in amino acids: CASSHRGQGLISYEQYF. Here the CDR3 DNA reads TGTGCCAGCAGCCACCGGGGACAGGGGCTAATCTCCTACGAGCAGTACTTC.

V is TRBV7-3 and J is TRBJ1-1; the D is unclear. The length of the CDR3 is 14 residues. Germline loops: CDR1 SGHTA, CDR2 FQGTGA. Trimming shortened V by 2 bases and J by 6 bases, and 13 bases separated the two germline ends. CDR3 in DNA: TGTGCCAGCAGCTTACGGGGTGGGTACTCTGAAGCTTTCTTT. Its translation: CASSLRGGYSEAFF. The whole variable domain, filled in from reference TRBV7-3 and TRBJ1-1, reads GAGVSQTPSNKVTEKGKYVELRCDPISGHTALYWYRQSLGQGPEFLIYFQGTGAADDSGLPNDRFFAVRPEGSVSTLKIQRTERGDSAVYLCASSLRGGYSEAFFGQGTRLTVV.

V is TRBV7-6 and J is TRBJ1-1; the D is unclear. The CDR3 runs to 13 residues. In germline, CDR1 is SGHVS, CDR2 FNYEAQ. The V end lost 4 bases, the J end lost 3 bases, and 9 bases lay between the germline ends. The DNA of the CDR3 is TGTGCCAGCAGCTCGGATGGGTACACTGAAGCTTTCTTT. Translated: CASSSDGYTEAFF.

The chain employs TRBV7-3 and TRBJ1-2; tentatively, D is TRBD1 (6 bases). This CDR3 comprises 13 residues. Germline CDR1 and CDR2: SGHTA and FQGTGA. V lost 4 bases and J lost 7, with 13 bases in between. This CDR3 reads CASSSPQGGGYTF. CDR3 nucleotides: TGTGCCAGCAGCTCCCCACAGGGCGGTGGCTACACCTTC.

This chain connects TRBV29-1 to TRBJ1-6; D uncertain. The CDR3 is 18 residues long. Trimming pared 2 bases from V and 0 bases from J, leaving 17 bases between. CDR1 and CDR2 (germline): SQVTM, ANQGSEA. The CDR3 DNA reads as TGCAGCGTTGAATCCCTAATTAGGGCGAGCTCCTATAATTCACCCCTCCACTTT. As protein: CSVESLIRASSYNSPLHF. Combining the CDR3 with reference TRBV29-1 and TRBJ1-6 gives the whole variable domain SAVISQKPSRDICQRGTSLTIQCQVDSQVTMMFWYRQQPGQSLTLIATANQGSEATYESGFVIDKFPISRPNLTFSTLTVSNMSPEDSSIYLCSVESLIRASSYNSPLHFGNGTRLTVT.

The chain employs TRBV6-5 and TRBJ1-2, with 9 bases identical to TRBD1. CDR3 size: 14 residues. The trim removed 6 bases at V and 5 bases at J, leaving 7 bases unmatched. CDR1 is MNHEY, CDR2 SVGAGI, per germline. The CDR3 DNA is TGTGCCAGCAGCGACAGGGGGAAGGAATATGGCTACACCTTC. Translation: CASSDRGKEYGYTF.

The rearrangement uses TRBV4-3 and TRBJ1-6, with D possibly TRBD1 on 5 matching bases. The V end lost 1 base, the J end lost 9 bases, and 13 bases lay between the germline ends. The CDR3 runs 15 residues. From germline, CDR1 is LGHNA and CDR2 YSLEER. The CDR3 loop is CASSQGPGRASPLHF. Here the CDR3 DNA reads TGCGCCAGCAGCCAAGGCCCAGGGCGAGCTTCACCCCTCCACTTT.

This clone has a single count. CDR3 loop: CASSRGQGAFGYTF. CDR3 nucleotide sequence: TGTGCCAGCAGCCGCGGACAGGGGGCGTTTGGCTACACCTTC. J is TRBJ1-2 and V is TRBV6-5; 11 bases line up with TRBD1. The length of the CDR3 is 14 residues. The trim removed 6 bases at V and 7 bases at J, leaving 7 bases unmatched. Per the germline V gene, CDR1 is MNHEY and CDR2 is SVGAGI.

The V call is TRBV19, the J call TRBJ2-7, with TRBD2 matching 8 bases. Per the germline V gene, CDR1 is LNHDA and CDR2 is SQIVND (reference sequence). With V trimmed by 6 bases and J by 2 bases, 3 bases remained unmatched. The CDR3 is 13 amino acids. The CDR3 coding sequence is TGTGCCAGTAGCGGGGGGGATACCTACGAGCAGTACTTC. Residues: CASSGGDTYEQYF.

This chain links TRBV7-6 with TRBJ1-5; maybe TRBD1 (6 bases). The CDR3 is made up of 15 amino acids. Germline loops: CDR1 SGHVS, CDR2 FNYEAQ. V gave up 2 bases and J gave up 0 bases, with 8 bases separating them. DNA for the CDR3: TGTGCCAGCAGCTTAAGGGACAATAGCAATCAGCCCCAGCATTTT. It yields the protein CASSLRDNSNQPQHF.

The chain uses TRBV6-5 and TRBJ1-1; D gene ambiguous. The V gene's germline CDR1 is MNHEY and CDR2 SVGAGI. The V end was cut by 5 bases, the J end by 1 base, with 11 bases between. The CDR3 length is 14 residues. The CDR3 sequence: CASSPLDRNTEAFF. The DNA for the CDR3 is TGTGCCAGCAGTCCCCTCGATCGGAACACTGAAGCTTTCTTT.

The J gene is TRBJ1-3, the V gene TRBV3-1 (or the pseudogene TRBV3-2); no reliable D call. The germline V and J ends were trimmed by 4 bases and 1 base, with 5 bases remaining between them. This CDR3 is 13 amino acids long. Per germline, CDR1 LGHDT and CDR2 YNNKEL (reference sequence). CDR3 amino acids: CASSRGSGNTIYF. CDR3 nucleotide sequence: TGTGCCAGCAGCCGTGGGTCTGGAAACACCATATATTTT.

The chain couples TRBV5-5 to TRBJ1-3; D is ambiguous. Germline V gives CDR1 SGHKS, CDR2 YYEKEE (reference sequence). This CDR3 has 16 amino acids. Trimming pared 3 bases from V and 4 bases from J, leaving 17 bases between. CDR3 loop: CASSSRFGGPGNTIYF. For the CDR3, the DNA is TGTGCCAGCAGCTCCCGTTTTGGCGGTCCAGGAAACACCATATATTTT.

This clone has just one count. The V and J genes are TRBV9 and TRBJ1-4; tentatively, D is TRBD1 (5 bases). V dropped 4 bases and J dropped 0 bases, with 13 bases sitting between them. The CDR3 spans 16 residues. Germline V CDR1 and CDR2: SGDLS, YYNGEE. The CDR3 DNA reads TGTGCCAGCAGCCCCCGACGGGGGACAACTAATGAAAAACTGTTTTTT. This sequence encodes CASSPRRGTTNEKLFF.

The CDR3: CASSPPGVGSGNQPQHF. The CDR3 DNA reads as TGTGCCAGCTCACCACCGGGAGTAGGGTCCGGCAATCAGCCCCAGCATTTT. The chain recombines TRBV18 with TRBJ1-5; D remains unclear. V lost 0 bases, J lost 2 bases, and 14 bases lay in between. The germline V gene encodes CDR1 KGHSH and CDR2 LQKENI. The CDR3 spans 17 residues.

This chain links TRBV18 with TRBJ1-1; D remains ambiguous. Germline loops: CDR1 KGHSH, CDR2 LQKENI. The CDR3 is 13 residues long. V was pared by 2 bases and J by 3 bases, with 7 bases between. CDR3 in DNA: TGTGCCAGCTCACCATCTATAGACACTGAAGCTTTCTTT. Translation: CASSPSIDTEAFF.

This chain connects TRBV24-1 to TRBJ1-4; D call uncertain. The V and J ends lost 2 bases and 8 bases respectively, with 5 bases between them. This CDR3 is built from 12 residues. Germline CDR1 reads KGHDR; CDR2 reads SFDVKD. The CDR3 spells CATSDYGEKLFF. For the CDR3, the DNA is TGTGCCACCAGTGATTATGGGGAAAAACTGTTTTTT.

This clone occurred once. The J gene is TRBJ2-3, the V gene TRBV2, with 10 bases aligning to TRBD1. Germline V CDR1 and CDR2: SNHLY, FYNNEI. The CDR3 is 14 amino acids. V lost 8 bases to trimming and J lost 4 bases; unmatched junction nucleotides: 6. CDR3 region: CASHWGQGPDTQYF. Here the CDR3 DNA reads TGTGCCAGCCACTGGGGACAGGGGCCAGATACGCAGTATTTT.

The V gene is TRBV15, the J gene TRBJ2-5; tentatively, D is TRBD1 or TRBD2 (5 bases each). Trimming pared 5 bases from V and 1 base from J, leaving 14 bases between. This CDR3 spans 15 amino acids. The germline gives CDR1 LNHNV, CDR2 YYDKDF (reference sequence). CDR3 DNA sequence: TGTGCCACCAGCGGATTGAGGGGAACCCAAGAGACCCAGTACTTC. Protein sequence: CATSGLRGTQETQYF.

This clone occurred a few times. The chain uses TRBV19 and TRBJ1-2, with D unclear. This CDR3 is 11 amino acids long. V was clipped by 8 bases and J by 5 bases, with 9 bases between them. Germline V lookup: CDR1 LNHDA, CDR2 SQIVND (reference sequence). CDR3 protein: CASEAGYGYTF. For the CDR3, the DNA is TGTGCCAGTGAGGCGGGGTATGGCTACACCTTC. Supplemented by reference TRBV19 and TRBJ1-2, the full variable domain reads DGGITQSPKYLFRKEGQNVTLSCEQNLNHDAMYWYRQDPGQGLRLIYYSQIVNDFQKGDIAEGYSVSREKKESFPLTVTSAQKNPTAFYLCASEAGYGYTFGSGTRLTVV.

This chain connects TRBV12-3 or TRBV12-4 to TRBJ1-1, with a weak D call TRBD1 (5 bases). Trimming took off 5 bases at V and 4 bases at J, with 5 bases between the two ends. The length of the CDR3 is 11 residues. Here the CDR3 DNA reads TGTGCCAGCAGTAGGGGCACTGAAGCTTTCTTT. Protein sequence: CASSRGTEAFF.

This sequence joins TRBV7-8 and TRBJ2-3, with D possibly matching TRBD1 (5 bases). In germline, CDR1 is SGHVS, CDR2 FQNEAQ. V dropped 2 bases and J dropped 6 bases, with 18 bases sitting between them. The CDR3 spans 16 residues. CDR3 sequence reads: CASSLRSRQGSDTQYF. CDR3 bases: TGTGCCAGCAGCTTAAGATCTAGGCAGGGTAGTGATACGCAGTATTTT.

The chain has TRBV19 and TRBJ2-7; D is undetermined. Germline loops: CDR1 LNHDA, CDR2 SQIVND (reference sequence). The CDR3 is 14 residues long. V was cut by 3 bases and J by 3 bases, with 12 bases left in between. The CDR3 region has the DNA TGTGCCAGTAGTATGGGAAGGGTTGACTACGAGCAGTACTTC. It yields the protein CASSMGRVDYEQYF. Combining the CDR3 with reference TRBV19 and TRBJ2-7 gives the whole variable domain DGGITQSPKYLFRKEGQNVTLSCEQNLNHDAMYWYRQDPGQGLRLIYYSQIVNDFQKGDIAEGYSVSREKKESFPLTVTSAQKNPTAFYLCASSMGRVDYEQYFGPGTRLTVT.